This record concerns one T cell receptor beta chain sequence. What it binds is unknown. TCRdb's copy holds only in-frame clones and misses some; the assay was immunoSEQ multiplex PCR. The sample carries 100,000 to 150,000 clones, around nine tenths recorded once. The sample originates from a study of T cell responses to AZD1222 COVID-19 vaccine. Regarding the study as a whole: Unmutated variant regions are reportedly targeted by nearly half of spike-specific TCRs.

V was clipped by 6 bases and J by 5 bases, with 17 bases between them. This CDR3 region has 14 residues. Looked up from germline, CDR1 is MNHEY and CDR2 is SVGAGI. This sequence originates from an adult in good health. V usage is TRBV6-5 and J usage is TRBJ2-7; D remains ambiguous. The sequenced sample was peripheral blood, obtained on day 0 of AZD1222 vaccination. DNA of the CDR3: TGTGCCAGCAGCCGTAGCCATACCCCCCACGAGCAGTACTTC. Amino acid sequence: CASSRSHTPHEQYF.